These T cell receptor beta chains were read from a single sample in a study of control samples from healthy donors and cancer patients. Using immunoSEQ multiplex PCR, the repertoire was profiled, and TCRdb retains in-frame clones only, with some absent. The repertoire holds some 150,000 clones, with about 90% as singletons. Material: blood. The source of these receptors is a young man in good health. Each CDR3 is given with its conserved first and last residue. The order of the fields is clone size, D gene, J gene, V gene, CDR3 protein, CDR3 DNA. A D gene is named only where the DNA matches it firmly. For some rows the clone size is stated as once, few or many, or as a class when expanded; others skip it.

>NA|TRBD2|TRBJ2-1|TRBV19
CASMNSGGAGEQFF
TGTGCCAGTATGAATAGCGGGGGGGCGGGTGAGCAGTTCTTC
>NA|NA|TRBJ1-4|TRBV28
CASQQGEEKLFF
TGTGCCAGCCAGCAGGGCGAGGAAAAACTGTTTTTT
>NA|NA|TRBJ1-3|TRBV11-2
CASSLGGVGNTIYF
TGTGCCAGCAGCTTAGGAGGGGTTGGAAACACCATATATTTT
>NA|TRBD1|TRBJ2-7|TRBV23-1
CASSPRDRDEQYF
TGCGCCAGCAGTCCCCGGGACAGAGATGAGCAGTACTTC
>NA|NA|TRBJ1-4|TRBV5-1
CASSLGPETEGLFF
TGCGCCAGCAGCTTGGGGCCGGAGACTGAGGGGCTGTTTTTT
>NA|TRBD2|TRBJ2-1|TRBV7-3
CASSRTSGSYNEQFF
TGTGCCAGCAGCCGGACTAGCGGGTCCTACAATGAGCAGTTCTTC
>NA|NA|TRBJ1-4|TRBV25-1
CASSEASVRPREKLFF
TGTGCCAGCAGTGAGGCGTCAGTGAGACCTCGGGAAAAACTGTTTTTT
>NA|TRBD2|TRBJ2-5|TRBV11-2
CASSLALAGEQETQYF
TGTGCCAGCAGCTTAGCACTAGCGGGGGAACAAGAGACCCAGTACTTC
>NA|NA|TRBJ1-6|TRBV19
CASSKGYGNSPLHF
TGTGCCAGTAGTAAAGGGTATGGGAATTCACCCCTCCACTTT
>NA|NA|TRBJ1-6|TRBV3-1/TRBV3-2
CASSQDLGGSTYNSPLHF
TGTGCCAGCAGCCAAGATTTGGGGGGGTCGACCTATAATTCACCCCTCCACTTT
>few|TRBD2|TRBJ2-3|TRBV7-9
CASSPSSSGVTHF
TGTGCCAGCAGCCCGTCGAGTAGCGGGGTGACCCATTTT
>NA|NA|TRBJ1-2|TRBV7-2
CASSAVWGYTF
TGTGCCAGCAGCGCGGTTTGGGGCTACACCTTC
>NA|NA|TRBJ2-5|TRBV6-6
CASSRGERDSYQETQYF
TGTGCCAGCAGTCGAGGAGAGCGGGACAGTTACCAAGAGACCCAGTACTTC
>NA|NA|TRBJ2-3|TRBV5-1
CASSPAVDTDTQYF
TGCGCCAGCAGTCCGGCGGTTGACACAGATACGCAGTATTTT
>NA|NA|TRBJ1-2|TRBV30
CAWSGQNYGYTF
TGTGCCTGGAGTGGACAGAACTATGGCTACACCTTC
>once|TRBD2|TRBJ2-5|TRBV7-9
CASSLLLAGGLETQYF
TGTGCCAGCAGCTTACTACTAGCGGGGGGGCTGGAGACCCAGTACTTC